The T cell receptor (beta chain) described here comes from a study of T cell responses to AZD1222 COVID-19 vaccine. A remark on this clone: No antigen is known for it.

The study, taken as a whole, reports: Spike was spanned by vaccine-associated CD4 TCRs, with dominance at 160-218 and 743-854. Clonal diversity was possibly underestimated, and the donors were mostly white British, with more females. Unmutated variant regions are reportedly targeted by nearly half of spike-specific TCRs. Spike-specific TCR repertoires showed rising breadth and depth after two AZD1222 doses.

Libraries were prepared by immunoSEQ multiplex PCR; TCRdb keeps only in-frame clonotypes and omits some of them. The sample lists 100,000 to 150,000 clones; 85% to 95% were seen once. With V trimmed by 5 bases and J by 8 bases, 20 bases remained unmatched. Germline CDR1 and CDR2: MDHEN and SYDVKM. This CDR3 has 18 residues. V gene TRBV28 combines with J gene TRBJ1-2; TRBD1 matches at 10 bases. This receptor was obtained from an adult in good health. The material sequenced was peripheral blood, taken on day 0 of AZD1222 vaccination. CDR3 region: CASSTEGLGDRGAFGYTF. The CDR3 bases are TGTGCCAGCAGTACCGAGGGGCTGGGGGACAGGGGCGCTTTCGGCTACACCTTC.